This T cell receptor (beta chain) was sequenced during a study of CXCR3-negative and CXCR3-positive naive CD8 T cells. Per germline, CDR1 SQVTM and CDR2 ANQGSEA. The CDR3 has 14 amino acids. In preparing the TRB cDNA libraries, 5' RACE with UMI labels was used. Using the 5' RACE reads, TCRdb records one entry per CDR3 protein without DNA. Here the sample table reports 45,000 to 65,000 distinct CDR3 sequences. Source material: naive CXCR3- CD8+ T cells from blood. As to subset: CD45RO-CCR7+CD27+CD95- naive CD8+ T cells lacking CXCR3 (TNR3-). The chain recombines TRBV29-1 with TRBJ2-7; the TRBD2 assignment by TCRdb is unverifiable without DNA. This TCR derives from a human donor in good health. Some clones in this sample may be carry-over from other donors' samples. CDR3 region: CSVTPTSLVLEQYF.